The 8 T cell receptor beta chains below come from one sample, sequenced in a study of T cells after yellow fever vaccination. TCRdb used MiXCR to reprocess the 5' RACE reads, holding one entry per CDR3 protein. The sample consists of about 340,000 distinct CDR3 sequences, roughly an eighth of them appearing once. The material sequenced was CD4+ T cells sorted from PBMCs, taken 15 days after the yellow fever booster vaccination. Receptors originate from a man younger than 35 who received the YFV17D yellow fever vaccine.

The chain combines TRBV20-1 with TRBJ2-7; 8 bases match TRBD1. V lost 1 base, J lost 2 bases, and 7 bases stayed unmatched. This CDR3 has 15 amino acids. From germline, CDR1 is DFQATT and CDR2 SNEGSKA (reference sequence). Written as DNA, the CDR3 is TGCAGTGCTAGAGCCCTCGGACAGGGCCCCTACGAGCAGTACTTC. Its protein product is CSARALGQGPYEQYF.

This clonotype has at least ten counts. The rearrangement links TRBV6-5 to TRBJ2-7, with D hard to call. CDR3 size: 15 residues. Deletions cut 2 bases from V and 2 bases from J, with 13 bases between. The germline V gene has CDR1 MNHEY and CDR2 SVGAGI. The CDR3 DNA sequence: TGTGCCAGCAGTTACCGGCCGGCGGCGGCCTACGAGCAGTACTTC. Amino acid sequence: CASSYRPAAAYEQYF.

Many counts were recorded for this clonotype. The chain links TRBV12-3 or TRBV12-4 to TRBJ2-3; D not certain. This CDR3 has 14 residues. V was clipped by 5 bases and J by 5 bases, with 14 bases between them. Here the CDR3 DNA reads TGTGCCAGCAGTGATCGACCTGGTCAAGATACGCAGTATTTT. Its protein is CASSDRPGQDTQYF.

This clonotype was recorded a few times. The chain is built from TRBV6-5 and TRBJ2-6, with 11 bases aligning to TRBD1. The CDR3 spans 14 residues. Germline V CDR1 and CDR2: MNHEY, SVGAGI. V lost 6 bases to trimming and J lost 10 bases; unmatched junction nucleotides: 5. The CDR3 loop reads CASREGQGVNVLTF. The CDR3 nucleotides are TGTGCCAGCAGGGAGGGACAGGGGGTAAACGTCCTGACTTTC.

There are a few counts of this clonotype. The chain has TRBV12-3 or TRBV12-4 and TRBJ2-2, with a tentative D call TRBD2 (6 bases). V lost 3 bases and J lost 2, with 10 bases in between. The CDR3 runs 15 residues. CDR3 nucleotides: TGTGCCAGCAGTTTCGGCGGGGTTAACACCGGGGAGCTGTTTTTT. This gives the protein CASSFGGVNTGELFF.

V and J are TRBV4-1 and TRBJ1-1; tentative D call: TRBD1 (5 bases). Germline V gives CDR1 MGHRA, CDR2 YSYEKL. This CDR3 is 14 amino acids long. V was trimmed by 4 bases and J by 11 bases, leaving 20 bases between them. Written as DNA, the CDR3 is TGCGCCAGCAGCCCCGGGGCAGGAACCGCGGGTGCTTTCTTT. As protein: CASSPGAGTAGAFF.

The chain has TRBV12-3 or TRBV12-4 and TRBJ2-3, with 8 positions matching TRBD2. The CDR3 covers 12 residues. V lost 7 bases, J lost 14 bases, and 11 bases stayed unmatched. The CDR3 region is CASTYRGGPWYF. The CDR3 DNA is TGTGCCAGCACCTACCGGGGGGGGCCTTGGTATTTT.

The gene calls are TRBV6-5 and TRBJ2-7; 11 nucleotides agree with TRBD2. The V gene's germline CDR1 is MNHEY and CDR2 SVGAGI. The V gene end was trimmed by 0 bases and the J gene end by 3 bases; junction bases not matched to a gene: 7. The CDR3 consists of 17 residues. The DNA for the CDR3 is TGTGCCAGCAGTTACTCGACTAGGCTAGCGGGGGGCTACGAGCAGTACTTC. Translation: CASSYSTRLAGGYEQYF.